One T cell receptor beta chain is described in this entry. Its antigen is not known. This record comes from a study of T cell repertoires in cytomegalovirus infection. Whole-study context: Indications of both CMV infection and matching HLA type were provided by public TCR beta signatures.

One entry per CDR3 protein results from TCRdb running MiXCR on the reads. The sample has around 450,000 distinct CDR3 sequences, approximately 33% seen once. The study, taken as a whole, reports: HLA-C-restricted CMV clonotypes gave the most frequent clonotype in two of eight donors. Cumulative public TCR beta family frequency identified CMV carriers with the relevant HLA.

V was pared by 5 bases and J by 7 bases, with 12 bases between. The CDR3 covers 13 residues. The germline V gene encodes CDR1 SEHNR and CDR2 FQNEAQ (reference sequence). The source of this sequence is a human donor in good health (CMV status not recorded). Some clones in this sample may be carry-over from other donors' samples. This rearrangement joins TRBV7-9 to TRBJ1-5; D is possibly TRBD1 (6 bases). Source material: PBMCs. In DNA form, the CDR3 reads TGTGCCAGCAGCCAGGACAGCCGGCAGCCCCAGCATTTT. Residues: CASSQDSRQPQHF.